The present entry profiles one T cell receptor beta chain with its context. The record originates from a study of cytomegalovirus exposure and HLA in healthy donors. Germline V gene lookup returns CDR1 MNHEY and CDR2 SMNVEV (reference sequence). The CDR3 sequence is 16 residues long. V lost 0 bases and J lost 2; bases outside the gene matches: 2. Primers: 60 Vbeta forward and 13 Jbeta reverse. Assay used: immunoSEQ multiplex PCR; TCRdb lists only in-frame clones, some missing. The table lists approximately 150,000 clones, around four fifths of them singletons, with around 3.2% in the top ten. The chain recombines TRBV27 with TRBJ2-3, with TRBD2 matching over 10 bases. The specimen was PBMCs. The TCR sequence derives from a female donor in good health and CMV-seronegative. The CDR3 sequence: CASSLSSGRPTDTQYF. In nucleotides, the CDR3 is TGTGCCAGCAGTTTATCTAGCGGGAGGCCCACAGATACGCAGTATTTT.